These 29 T cell receptor beta chains share one sample of origin, sequenced in a study of blood T cell repertoires in COVID-19. Using immunoSEQ multiplex PCR, the repertoire was profiled, and TCRdb retains in-frame clones only, with some absent. This sample has around 270,000 clones; less than 90% occur once, and the top ten carry about 1.6%. The sample comprised peripheral blood. The receptors derive from a woman between 35 and 50 years old who had recovered from COVID-19.

The chain uses TRBV9 and TRBJ2-1, with D possibly TRBD1 on 5 matching bases. Germline V CDR1 and CDR2: SGDLS, YYNGEE. The CDR3 length is 14 residues. The V end lost 0 bases, the J end lost 6 bases, and 10 bases lay between the germline ends. Written as DNA, the CDR3 is TGTGCCAGCAGCGTAGTAGGGGCAAGCAATGAGCAGTTCTTC. This sequence encodes CASSVVGASNEQFF.

The V and J genes are TRBV11-2 and TRBJ2-7; no clear D. The V gene's germline CDR1 is SGHAT and CDR2 FQNNGV. This CDR3 is built from 15 residues. V was shortened by 0 bases and J by 0 bases, with 9 bases between the two germline ends. The CDR3 DNA is TGTGCCAGCAGCTTAGACAGGTCGAGCTCCTACGAGCAGTACTTC. Encoded protein: CASSLDRSSSYEQYF.

The chain couples TRBV10-3 to TRBJ1-5; 8 bases match TRBD1. Germline values: CDR1 ENHRY, CDR2 SYGVKD. The CDR3 consists of 15 residues. Unmatched junction bases numbered 6, after V lost 5 bases and J lost 3 bases. CDR3 nucleotide sequence: TGTGCCATCAGTTCGACAGGGGTGGCCAATCAGCCCCAGCATTTT. This translates into CAISSTGVANQPQHF.

This chain links TRBV7-2 with TRBJ2-3; D is perhaps TRBD2 (5 bases). V was shortened by 10 bases and J by 0 bases, with 26 bases between the two germline ends. Germline CDR1 reads SGHTA; CDR2 reads FQGNSA. The CDR3 loop spans 18 amino acids. The CDR3 coding sequence is TGTGCCACATTAGGCGATGACGGGGATCGACCTAGCACAGATACGCAGTATTTT. Translated, it gives CATLGDDGDRPSTDTQYF.

V gene TRBV2 combines with J gene TRBJ1-1; D perhaps matches TRBD1 (6 bases). The CDR3 runs to 13 residues. Germline V gives CDR1 SNHLY, CDR2 FYNNEI. The V end was cut by 8 bases, the J end by 5 bases, with 15 bases between. The CDR3 spells CASGWGQETEAFF. The CDR3 DNA reads as TGTGCCAGCGGTTGGGGGCAGGAAACTGAAGCTTTCTTT.

The chain recombines TRBV7-9 with TRBJ1-1, with 10 bases matching TRBD1. The germline V gene has CDR1 SEHNR and CDR2 FQNEAQ (reference sequence). J gave up 4 bases and V 4 bases, and 9 bases lay outside the gene matches. The CDR3 is 16 residues long. CDR3 protein: CASSSDRGRLVTEAFF. The DNA for the CDR3 is TGTGCCAGCAGCTCAGACAGGGGGCGACTCGTCACTGAAGCTTTCTTT.

This chain connects TRBV6-4 to TRBJ2-1; D is uncertain. Germline CDR1 reads MRHNA; CDR2 reads SNTAGT. The CDR3 runs 13 residues. V dropped 4 bases and J dropped 9 bases, with 13 bases sitting between them. The DNA for the CDR3 is TGTGCCAGCAGTGCGGTCTCCTATAGTGAGCAGTTCTTC. This codes for CASSAVSYSEQFF.

The gene calls are TRBV7-7 and TRBJ2-5; 7 bases fit TRBD2. CDR3 size: 15 residues. In germline, CDR1 is SSHAT, CDR2 FNYEAQ (reference sequence). Trimming took 5 bases from V and 5 from J; bases not matched to a gene: 11. The CDR3 is CASSVIRGGGETQYF. In DNA, the CDR3 is TGTGCCAGCAGCGTGATACGCGGGGGTGGGGAGACCCAGTACTTC.

In the case of this clone: A much larger clone differs by one base, so this may be a read error. The rearrangement joins TRBV18 to TRBJ1-1; D not resolved. V was shortened by 2 bases and J by 3 bases, with 7 bases between the two germline ends. From germline, CDR1 is KGHSH and CDR2 LQKENI. This CDR3 comprises 13 residues. CDR3 in amino acids: CASSPFGDTEAFF. CDR3 nucleotide sequence: TGTGCCAGCTCACCATTCGGGGACACTGAAGCTTTCTTT.

The chain links TRBV4-2 to TRBJ1-1; 11 positions agree with TRBD1. Germline lookup yields CDR1 LGHNA and CDR2 YNFKEQ. The CDR3 contains 17 residues. V shed 4 bases and J 3 bases; nucleotides not matched to a gene: 10. Here the CDR3 DNA reads TGTGCCAGCAGCCCGAACCCCGGGACAGGGGGTTACACTGAAGCTTTCTTT. The encoded protein is CASSPNPGTGGYTEAFF.

The chain couples TRBV27 to TRBJ2-2; D gene uncertain. Trimming pared 7 bases from V and 0 bases from J, leaving 12 bases between. The CDR3 loop spans 15 amino acids. Per germline, CDR1 MNHEY and CDR2 SMNVEV (reference sequence). The CDR3 loop is CASKFPSANTGELFF. CDR3 coding DNA: TGTGCCAGCAAGTTCCCCAGCGCGAACACCGGGGAGCTGTTTTTT.

The V gene is TRBV19, the J gene TRBJ1-1; D uncertain. CDR1 is LNHDA and CDR2 is SQIVND in the germline V gene (reference sequence). Trimming stripped 3 bases from V and 0 bases from J, with 11 bases between. The CDR3 has 15 amino acids. CDR3 sequence: CASSIGGRMNTEAFF. The DNA for the CDR3 is TGTGCCAGTAGTATCGGTGGGCGCATGAACACTGAAGCTTTCTTT. Filled out from reference TRBV19 and TRBJ1-1, the complete variable domain reads DGGITQSPKYLFRKEGQNVTLSCEQNLNHDAMYWYRQDPGQGLRLIYYSQIVNDFQKGDIAEGYSVSREKKESFPLTVTSAQKNPTAFYLCASSIGGRMNTEAFFGQGTRLTVV.

The CDR3 nucleotides read TGTGCCACCAGTGATTCAGGGTTGTACGAGCAGTACTTC. Amino acids: CATSDSGLYEQYF. V and J are TRBV24-1 and TRBJ2-7, with D maybe TRBD1 (5 bases). CDR3 length: 13 residues. Germline lookup yields CDR1 KGHDR and CDR2 SFDVKD. Trimming removed 2 bases from V and 4 bases from J, with 8 bases in between.

The genes are TRBV11-2 and TRBJ1-6; TRBD1 agrees at 11 bases. V lost 6 bases and J lost 9; bases outside the gene matches: 1. The CDR3 length is 13 residues. Germline V lookup: CDR1 SGHAT, CDR2 FQNNGV. The DNA for the CDR3 is TGTGCCAGCAGAGGGACAGGGGGTTCACCCCTCCACTTT. It codes for CASRGTGGSPLHF.

V is TRBV11-2 and J is TRBJ1-4; D not resolved. This CDR3 has 13 residues. Trimming cost V 5 bases and J 8 bases, with 12 bases left between them. The germline V gene encodes CDR1 SGHAT and CDR2 FQNNGV. CDR3 bases: TGTGCCAGCAGCAAGAGTCGTACGGAAAAACTGTTTTTT. Its translation is CASSKSRTEKLFF.

This clone has only a few counts. The rearrangement links TRBV6-4 to TRBJ1-4, with D unclear. Trimming removed 4 bases at V and 8 bases at J, with 11 bases between. The CDR3 consists of 13 residues. Looked up from germline, CDR1 is MRHNA and CDR2 is SNTAGT. The CDR3 region is CASSADRGEKLFF. In DNA form, the CDR3 reads TGTGCCAGCAGTGCTGACCGAGGGGAAAAACTGTTTTTT.

The rearrangement links TRBV27 to TRBJ2-2; 9 nucleotides align to TRBD1. V shed 1 base and J 3 bases; nucleotides not matched to a gene: 6. The CDR3 consists of 17 residues. Germline lookup yields CDR1 MNHEY and CDR2 SMNVEV (reference sequence). CDR3 nucleotide sequence: TGTGCCAGCAGTTTATTTTACAGGGGGCTCGACACCGGGGAGCTGTTTTTT. Amino acids: CASSLFYRGLDTGELFF.

This chain joins TRBV10-1 and TRBJ1-6; 7 nucleotides line up with TRBD1. The trim removed 4 bases at V and 7 bases at J, leaving 4 bases unmatched. CDR1 and CDR2 from the germline V gene are WNHNN and SYGVQD (reference sequence). The CDR3 runs 14 residues. CDR3 sequence reads: CASSVGQRNSPLHF. The CDR3 coding sequence is TGCGCCAGCAGTGTGGGACAGAGAAATTCACCCCTCCACTTT.

The V and J genes are TRBV9 and TRBJ1-1; D is uncertain. The CDR3 runs to 14 residues. V shed 4 bases and J shed 1 base, with 11 bases lying between them. Germline CDR1 SGDLS, CDR2 YYNGEE. The CDR3 nucleotides are TGTGCCAGCAGCAGGCGGAAAGGGAACACTGAAGCTTTCTTT. Protein product: CASSRRKGNTEAFF.

This chain uses TRBV6-5 with TRBJ1-2, with D perhaps matching TRBD1 (6 bases). V was trimmed by 5 bases and J by 7 bases, leaving 14 bases between them. The germline V gene encodes CDR1 MNHEY and CDR2 SVGAGI. There are 13 residues in the CDR3. The CDR3 reads CASSPQGFGGYTF. Here the CDR3 DNA reads TGTGCCAGCAGTCCACAGGGCTTCGGTGGCTACACCTTC.

V gene TRBV11-3 combines with J gene TRBJ2-7; 9 nucleotides agree with TRBD1. The CDR3 totals 14 residues. The ends lost 5 bases at V and 4 bases at J; junction bases unmatched: 6. CDR1 and CDR2 from the germline V gene are SGHNT and YENEEA. The CDR3 DNA is TGTGCCAGCAGCGTCGGGACAGGGTGGTACGAGCAGTACTTC. As protein: CASSVGTGWYEQYF. Full variable domain (missing parts from reference TRBV11-3 and TRBJ2-7): EAGVVQSPRYKIIEKKQPVAFWCNPISGHNTLYWYLQNLGQGPELLIRYENEEAVDDSQLPKDRFSAERLKGVDSTLKIQPAELGDSAVYLCASSVGTGWYEQYFGPGTRLTVT.

Here the CDR3 reads CASSEGRRSNEKLFF. CDR3 DNA: TGTGCCAGCAGTGAGGGGCGGCGGAGTAATGAAAAACTGTTTTTT. V gene TRBV6-1 combines with J gene TRBJ1-4; tentatively, D is TRBD1 (5 bases). The CDR3 totals 15 residues. V was cut by 3 bases and J by 4 bases, with 12 bases left in between. The germline V gene has CDR1 MNHNS and CDR2 SASEGT.

The sample holds a few counts of this clone. The CDR3 region is CASGSTGQERTGELFF. CDR3 DNA: TGTGCTAGTGGCTCCACAGGGCAGGAGAGGACCGGGGAGCTGTTTTTT. The chain employs TRBV12-5 and TRBJ2-2, with D perhaps matching TRBD1 (6 bases). With 6 bases removed from V and 5 bases from J, the gap between germline ends came to 19 bases. Germline lookup yields CDR1 LGHNT and CDR2 FRNRAP. The CDR3 covers 16 residues. Full variable domain (outside the CDR3, taken from reference TRBV12-5 and TRBJ2-2): DARVTQTPRHKVTEMGQEVTMRCQPILGHNTVFWYRQTMMQGLELLAYFRNRAPLDDSGMPKDRFSAEMPDATLATLKIQPSEPRDSAVYFCASGSTGQERTGELFFGEGSRLTVL.

The chain recombines TRBV11-3 with TRBJ1-1, with D uncertain. Trimming stripped 5 bases from V and 2 bases from J, with 15 bases between. The CDR3 runs to 15 residues. From germline, CDR1 is SGHNT and CDR2 YENEEA. CDR3 sequence reads: CASSPGPPENTEAFF. CDR3 coding DNA: TGTGCCAGCAGCCCGGGTCCCCCGGAAAACACTGAAGCTTTCTTT.

The chain joins TRBV2 to TRBJ2-2; D may be TRBD1 (8 bases). Trimming cost V 8 bases and J 10 bases, with 20 bases left between them. CDR1 is SNHLY and CDR2 is FYNNEI in the germline V gene. The CDR3 length is 14 residues. The CDR3 region is CASGQDREGPELFF. CDR3 in DNA: TGTGCCAGCGGACAGGACAGGGAGGGACCGGAGCTGTTTTTT.

The CDR3: CASSNRQVSSTDTQYF. As DNA, the CDR3 is TGTGCCAGCAGCAACAGACAAGTTTCTAGCACAGATACGCAGTATTTT. This chain links TRBV5-4 with TRBJ2-3; D is unresolved. V lost 4 bases to trimming and J lost 0 bases, with 15 bases between them. The CDR3 extends over 16 amino acids. In germline, CDR1 is SGHNT, CDR2 YYREEE (reference sequence).

The chain links TRBV10-2 to TRBJ2-3, with D possibly matching TRBD1 (5 bases). The germline V gene encodes CDR1 WSHSY and CDR2 SAAADI. Trimming pared 7 bases from V and 4 bases from J, leaving 9 bases between. The CDR3 totals 12 residues. CDR3 loop: CASTTGADTQYF. The CDR3 bases are TGCGCCAGCACCACAGGAGCAGATACGCAGTATTTT.

This clone showed up just a few times. J is TRBJ2-7 and V is TRBV6-1, with D possibly TRBD1 on 6 matching bases. V was trimmed by 3 bases and J by 2 bases, leaving 14 bases between them. The germline V gene has CDR1 MNHNS and CDR2 SASEGT. The CDR3 totals 15 residues. The CDR3 DNA sequence: TGTGCCAGCAGTGAGTATCAGGGGCCAGCCTACGAGCAGTACTTC. The encoded protein is CASSEYQGPAYEQYF.

This sequence joins TRBV11-2 and TRBJ1-5; 7 positions agree with TRBD1. Germline assignment: CDR1 SGHAT and CDR2 FQNNGV. This CDR3 is 15 amino acids long. V gave up 1 base and J gave up 6 bases; unmatched junction bases: 6. The CDR3 bases are TGTGCCAGCAGCTTAGGAGGAGGGGGCATTCAGCCCCAGCATTTT. It yields the protein CASSLGGGGIQPQHF.